Each of the 24 T cell receptor beta chains below was sequenced from the same sample in a study of T cells in Graves' hyperthyroidism and ophthalmopathy. Using RNA transcripts as the source, TCR beta CDR3 regions were amplified. TCR CDR3 regions were first amplified by RT-PCR with HTBI primers. Using its own MiXCR run on the multiplex PCR reads, TCRdb lists one record per CDR3 protein. The sample records more than 300,000 distinct CDR3 sequences, less than 20% being singletons. Sequenced: blood. These receptors were taken from a man aged 18-30 years with Graves' ophthalmopathy.

A few counts support this clonotype. The rearrangement uses TRBV20-1 and TRBJ1-1, with 9 positions matching TRBD1. Unmatched junction bases numbered 9, after V lost 5 bases and J lost 5 bases. Germline-derived CDR1 and CDR2 are DFQATT and SNEGSKA (reference sequence). The CDR3 is 14 amino acids. The CDR3 loop reads CSAEGYRGRTEAFF. CDR3 nucleotides: TGCAGTGCTGAAGGCTACAGGGGGCGAACTGAAGCTTTCTTT.

This clonotype appeared a few times. The chain links TRBV11-2 to TRBJ2-7; D is tentatively TRBD1 or TRBD2 (6 bases each). Germline CDR1 is SGHAT and CDR2 is FQNNGV. The CDR3 has 17 residues. V gave up 6 bases and J gave up 2 bases, with 23 bases separating them. CDR3 bases: TGTGCCAGCAGGCGAACAGGGAGCGGAACGGGAGCCTACGAGCAGTACTTC. This sequence encodes CASRRTGSGTGAYEQYF.

The chain uses TRBV4-1 and TRBJ2-5; D perhaps matches TRBD1 (6 bases). The CDR3 spans 14 residues. Germline loops: CDR1 MGHRA, CDR2 YSYEKL. Deletions cut 4 bases from V and 5 bases from J, with 14 bases between. Written as DNA, the CDR3 is TGCGCCAGCAGCCCAGGGCCAGGGGACGAGACCCAGTACTTC. It translates to CASSPGPGDETQYF.

The J gene is TRBJ2-7, the V gene TRBV10-3; TRBD2 might be the D (5 bases). The germline V gene encodes CDR1 ENHRY and CDR2 SYGVKD. This CDR3 comprises 14 residues. Trimming took off 3 bases at V and 5 bases at J, with 14 bases between the two ends. The CDR3 region is CAISEEGMGDEQYF. In DNA, the CDR3 is TGTGCCATCAGTGAAGAGGGTATGGGTGACGAGCAGTACTTC.

In this sample, this clonotype turned up a few times. V is TRBV7-9 and J is TRBJ2-7; D is unclear. The CDR3 totals 14 residues. V dropped 5 bases and J dropped 4 bases, with 15 bases sitting between them. CDR1 is SEHNR, CDR2 FQNEAQ, per germline (reference sequence). CDR3 DNA: TGTGCCAGCAGCCGCCACACTAACCGATACGAGCAGTACTTC. Translating gives CASSRHTNRYEQYF. The full variable domain, its missing parts supplied by reference TRBV7-9 and TRBJ2-7, is DTGVSQNPRHKITKRGQNVTFRCDPISEHNRLYWYRQTLGQGPEFLTYFQNEAQLEKSRLLSDRFSAERPKGSFSTLEIQRTEQGDSAMYLCASSRHTNRYEQYFGPGTRLTVT.

In this sample, this clonotype turned up many times. The CDR3 spells CASSFFDRTNTEAFF. CDR3 nucleotide sequence: TGCGCCAGCAGCTTTTTCGACAGAACGAACACTGAAGCTTTCTTT. The gene calls are TRBV5-1 and TRBJ1-1; a weak D match, TRBD1 (5 bases). Germline lookup yields CDR1 SGHRS and CDR2 YFSETQ. The CDR3 totals 15 residues. V was clipped by 2 bases and J by 1 base, with 12 bases between them.

This sequence joins TRBV5-1 and TRBJ1-5; D remains ambiguous. Germline lookup yields CDR1 SGHRS and CDR2 YFSETQ. V was shortened by 2 bases and J by 5 bases, with 8 bases between the two germline ends. CDR3 length equals 13 residues. Written as DNA, the CDR3 is TGCGCCAGCAGCTTCAATTTGGATCAGCCCCAGCATTTT. Its protein product is CASSFNLDQPQHF.

This clonotype was detected many times. The chain joins TRBV2 to TRBJ1-2, with unresolved D. Germline CDR1 and CDR2: SNHLY and FYNNEI. Trimming removed 6 bases at V and 0 bases at J, with 11 bases between. The CDR3 totals 14 residues. The CDR3 DNA reads TGTGCCAGCAGCGGGCCCACCTCTAACTATGGCTACACCTTC. It codes for CASSGPTSNYGYTF. Supplemented by reference TRBV2 and TRBJ1-2, the full variable domain reads EPEVTQTPSHQVTQMGQEVILRCVPISNHLYFYWYRQILGQKVEFLVSFYNNEISEKSEIFDDQFSVERPDGSNFTLKIRSTKLEDSAMYFCASSGPTSNYGYTFGSGTRLTVV.

This chain links TRBV5-6 with TRBJ1-1; D is ambiguous. Trimming left V 3 bases short and J 7 bases short, with 19 bases between. This CDR3 spans 15 amino acids. From germline, CDR1 is SGHDT and CDR2 YYEEEE. The DNA for the CDR3 is TGTGCCAGCAGCTCCCTCGGGGAGGGCGGTTATGAAGCTTTCTTT. Translation: CASSSLGEGGYEAFF.

This chain links TRBV20-1 with TRBJ2-3; TRBD2 matches at 10 bases. The CDR3 consists of 15 residues. The germline V gene has CDR1 DFQATT and CDR2 SNEGSKA (reference sequence). The V gene end was trimmed by 5 bases and the J gene end by 6 bases; junction bases not matched to a gene: 11. The chain's CDR3 is CSAPRTSGGGDTQYF. CDR3 DNA: TGCAGTGCTCCCAGGACTAGCGGAGGCGGGGATACGCAGTATTTT.

This clonotype was observed many times. This chain uses TRBV7-9 with TRBJ2-1; 9 nucleotides agree with TRBD2. Germline values: CDR1 SEHNR, CDR2 FQNEAQ (reference sequence). Losses at the gene ends were 5 bases for V and 4 bases for J; bases not matched to a gene: 6. This CDR3 is 15 amino acids long. The CDR3 sequence: CASSPGRGGYNEQFF. CDR3 in DNA: TGTGCCAGCAGCCCGGGGCGGGGGGGGTACAATGAGCAGTTCTTC.

Only a few counts were recorded for this clonotype. The rearrangement links TRBV28 to TRBJ2-2; D not resolved. Germline V gene data show CDR1 as MDHEN and CDR2 as SYDVKM. CDR3 length equals 13 residues. Trimming took off 4 bases at V and 0 bases at J, with 3 bases between the two ends. The DNA for the CDR3 is TGTGCCAGCAGTTACCCGAACACCGGGGAGCTGTTTTTT. Its protein is CASSYPNTGELFF.

There are many counts of this clonotype. Written as DNA, the CDR3 is TGCAGTGCTAGACCGTACAATGAGCAGTTCTTC. Translation gives CSARPYNEQFF. The J gene is TRBJ2-1, the V gene TRBV20-1; D uncertain. CDR1 is DFQATT and CDR2 is SNEGSKA in the germline V gene (reference sequence). The ends were cut back, 2 bases at V and 4 bases at J, with 3 bases in the middle. CDR3 length equals 11 residues.

This clonotype was counted only a few times. The gene calls are TRBV9 and TRBJ2-7, with D perhaps TRBD1 or TRBD2 (6 bases each). Germline V gene lookup returns CDR1 SGDLS and CDR2 YYNGEE. The CDR3 extends over 15 amino acids. Trimming pared 0 bases from V and 2 bases from J, leaving 12 bases between. The CDR3 bases are TGTGCCAGCAGCGTAGCCGGGGGACATACCTACGAGCAGTACTTC. It yields the protein CASSVAGGHTYEQYF. Full variable domain (remainder filled in from reference TRBV9 and TRBJ2-7): DSGVTQTPKHLITATGQRVTLRCSPRSGDLSVYWYQQSLDQGLQFLIQYYNGEERAKGNILERFSAQQFPDLHSELNLSSLELGDSALYFCASSVAGGHTYEQYFGPGTRLTVT.

This chain uses TRBV5-1 with TRBJ2-5, with 7 bases lining up with TRBD2. This CDR3 has 16 residues. Germline assignment: CDR1 SGHRS and CDR2 YFSETQ. The junction had 9 bases not matched to a gene; V was cut back by 2 bases and J by 2 bases. This chain's CDR3 is CASSFSAGRGQETQYF. The CDR3 DNA sequence: TGCGCCAGCAGCTTCTCAGCGGGACGCGGGCAAGAGACCCAGTACTTC.

The chain combines TRBV28 with TRBJ1-2, with TRBD1 matching over 7 bases. After removal of 1 base from V and 6 bases from J, the junction contained 2 bases not matched to a gene. The CDR3 has 13 amino acids. Germline assignment: CDR1 MDHEN and CDR2 SYDVKM. CDR3 nucleotide sequence: TGTGCCAGCAGTTTATCCAGGGGGGATGGCTACACCTTC. It codes for CASSLSRGDGYTF.

This clonotype came up a few times. The rearrangement links TRBV3-1 to TRBJ1-1; TRBD1 might be the D (5 bases). The CDR3 has 14 residues. Deletions cut 4 bases from V and 1 base from J, with 10 bases between. The germline V gene has CDR1 LGHDT and CDR2 YNNKEL (reference sequence). The CDR3 DNA reads as TGTGCCAGCAGCCGGGTGGGGACGAACACTGAAGCTTTCTTT. Translation: CASSRVGTNTEAFF.

This clonotype was detected many times. The V call is TRBV15, the J call TRBJ1-5, with no clear D. Trimming pared 0 bases from V and 0 bases from J, leaving 6 bases between. There are 15 residues in the CDR3. Germline V gene lookup returns CDR1 LNHNV and CDR2 YYDKDF (reference sequence). The CDR3 spells CATSRDRGSNQPQHF. The CDR3 DNA is TGTGCCACCAGCAGAGACCGGGGTAGCAATCAGCCCCAGCATTTT.

This clonotype was seen ten or more times. J is TRBJ2-3 and V is TRBV11-2, with D perhaps assigned TRBD1 or TRBD2 (5 bases each). Trimming left V 5 bases short and J 2 bases short, with 17 bases between. This CDR3 is 16 amino acids long. The germline CDR1 and CDR2 sequences are SGHAT and FQNNGV. The CDR3 reads CASSTVRGPHTDTQYF. CDR3 DNA: TGTGCCAGCAGCACCGTGAGGGGTCCCCACACAGATACGCAGTATTTT.

The sample holds a few counts of this clonotype. The chain carries TRBV5-5 and TRBJ1-5; D is ambiguous. Germline V gene data show CDR1 as SGHKS and CDR2 as YYEKEE (reference sequence). Trimming stripped 0 bases from V and 2 bases from J, with 15 bases between. The CDR3 spans 17 residues. The CDR3 DNA reads as TGTGCCAGCAGCTTGGGGCCGGAGGGCTTAGGCAATCAGCCCCAGCATTTT. It encodes CASSLGPEGLGNQPQHF.

This clonotype came up many times. This chain connects TRBV7-9 to TRBJ2-7; 10 bases align to TRBD2. Germline V gene sequence: CDR1 SEHNR, CDR2 FQNEAQ (reference sequence). The CDR3 totals 16 residues. The J segment lost 1 base and the V segment lost 6 bases, leaving 9 bases of the junction unmatched. This CDR3 is CASSLTLAGRSYEQYF. CDR3 bases: TGTGCCAGCAGTTTAACACTAGCGGGGAGATCCTACGAGCAGTACTTC.

This clonotype was seen ten or more times. The chain combines TRBV27 with TRBJ2-7; 7 bases map to TRBD1. The V gene end was trimmed by 3 bases and the J gene end by 0 bases; junction bases not matched to a gene: 5. Germline CDR1 is MNHEY and CDR2 is SMNVEV (reference sequence). The CDR3 has 15 amino acids. In DNA, the CDR3 is TGTGCCAGCAGTTTTTGGGGACAGAGCTCCTACGAGCAGTACTTC. Translated, it gives CASSFWGQSSYEQYF.

This clonotype came up many times. The chain has TRBV6-1 and TRBJ1-1, with D hard to call. The V end lost 8 bases, the J end lost 4 bases, and 20 bases lay between the germline ends. The CDR3 is made up of 15 amino acids. The germline V gene encodes CDR1 MNHNS and CDR2 SASEGT. The CDR3 region has the DNA TGTGCCAGCTCGGCCCAAGGGTTCTTGAGCACTGAAGCTTTCTTT. Encoded protein: CASSAQGFLSTEAFF.

The chain is built from TRBV5-8 and TRBJ1-6, with a tentative D call TRBD1 (6 bases). The germline V gene has CDR1 SGHTS and CDR2 YDEGEE. The V and J ends lost 7 bases and 4 bases respectively, with 12 bases between them. The CDR3 has 14 amino acids. This CDR3 is CASGRDTYNSPLHF. The CDR3 DNA sequence: TGTGCCAGCGGGAGGGACACTTATAATTCACCCCTCCACTTT.